This T cell receptor (beta chain) was identified during a study of radiotherapy plus CTLA-4 blockade in lung cancer (dated by TCRdb to 2016 to 2019). Broadly, across the study: Among the enrolled patients, roughly 19% had an objective response, and approximately 33% reached disease control.

The study evaluated CTLA-4 blockade (ipilimumab) given together with focal radiation therapy in patients who had chemo-refractory metastatic non-small-cell lung cancer. Results and caveats for the whole study, not just this receptor: After treatment with radiotherapy and ipilimumab, TCR clones that came from tumors expanded in the peripheral blood. The strongest predictors of response, as reported, were early dynamic changes in blood T cell clones along with a rise in serum interferon-beta after radiation.

The library was produced with the immunoSEQ multiplex PCR assay. TCRdb limited this immuneACCESS table to in-frame rearrangements with V and J called. A share of clones is missing; checked studies link under half to unresolved V genes, and the rest is unexplained. Counted in this sample were around 70,000 clones; less than 85% of them appeared once. The biggest ten clones account for 15% to 20% of the sample. Details on this clone: It lacks a known antigen. Base qualities are not recorded, but no much larger clone differs from it by a single base.

The germline ends are 15 bases apart after V is trimmed by 2 bases and J by 4 bases. From the cysteine through the phenylalanine, the CDR3 covers 16 amino acids. CDR3 DNA only is kept here, 48 bases in frame from base 1. From a lookup of the germline V gene, CDR1 and CDR2 are SGHTA and FQGNSA. The V and J segments used are TRBV7-2 and TRBJ2-1; a tentative D call is TRBD2 (5 bases match). The receptor comes from a human donor with non-small cell lung cancer whose response to radiotherapy plus ipilimumab could not be evaluated. Some clones in this sample may be carry-over from other donors' samples. The sequences come from peripheral blood, collected from a patient treated with radiotherapy plus ipilimumab. CDR3 region: CASSLSGGVGYNEQFF. The DNA sequence is TGTGCCAGCAGCTTAAGCGGCGGAGTGGGGTACAATGAGCAGTTCTTC.